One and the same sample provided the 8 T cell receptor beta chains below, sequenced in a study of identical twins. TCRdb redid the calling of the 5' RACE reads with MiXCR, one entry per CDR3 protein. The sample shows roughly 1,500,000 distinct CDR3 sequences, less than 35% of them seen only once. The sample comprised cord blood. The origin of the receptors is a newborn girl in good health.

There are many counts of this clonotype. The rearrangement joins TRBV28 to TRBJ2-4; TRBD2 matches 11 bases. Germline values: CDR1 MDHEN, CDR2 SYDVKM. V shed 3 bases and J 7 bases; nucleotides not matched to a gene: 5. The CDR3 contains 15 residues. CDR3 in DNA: TGTGCCAGCAGTTTTTTGACTAGCGGGGCGAACATTCAGTACTTC. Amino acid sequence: CASSFLTSGANIQYF.

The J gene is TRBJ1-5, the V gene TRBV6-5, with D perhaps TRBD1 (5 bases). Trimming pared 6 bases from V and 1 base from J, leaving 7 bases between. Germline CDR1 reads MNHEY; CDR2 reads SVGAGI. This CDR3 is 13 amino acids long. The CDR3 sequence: CASRGESNQPQHF. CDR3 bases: TGTGCCAGCAGGGGGGAAAGCAATCAGCCCCAGCATTTT.

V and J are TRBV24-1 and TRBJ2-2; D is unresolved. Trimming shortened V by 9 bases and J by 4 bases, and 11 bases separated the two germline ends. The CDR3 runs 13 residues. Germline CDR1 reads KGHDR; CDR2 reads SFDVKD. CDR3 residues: CATGRPGTGELFF. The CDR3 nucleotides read TGTGCCACCGGTCGGCCGGGCACCGGGGAGCTGTTTTTT.

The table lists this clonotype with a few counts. CDR3 sequence: CSAARVSASYEQYF. DNA for the CDR3: TGCAGTGCTGCCAGGGTTTCAGCCTCCTACGAGCAGTACTTC. V is TRBV20-1 and J is TRBJ2-7, with D possibly TRBD1 on 5 matching bases. Germline-derived CDR1 and CDR2 are DFQATT and SNEGSKA (reference sequence). The V and J ends lost 5 bases and 0 bases respectively, with 14 bases between them. The length of the CDR3 is 14 residues.

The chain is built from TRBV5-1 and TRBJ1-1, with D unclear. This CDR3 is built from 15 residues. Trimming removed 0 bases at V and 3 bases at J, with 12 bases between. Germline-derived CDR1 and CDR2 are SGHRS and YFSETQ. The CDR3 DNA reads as TGCGCCAGCAGCTTGGTGGCGGGCCCGGACACTGAAGCTTTCTTT. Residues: CASSLVAGPDTEAFF.

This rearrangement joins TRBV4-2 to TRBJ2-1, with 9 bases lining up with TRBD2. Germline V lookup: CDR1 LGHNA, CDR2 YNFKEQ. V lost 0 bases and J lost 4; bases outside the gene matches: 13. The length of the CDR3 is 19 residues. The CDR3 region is CASSQDGVRAGGPYNEQFF. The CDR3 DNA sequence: TGTGCCAGCAGCCAAGATGGTGTAAGGGCGGGAGGGCCGTACAATGAGCAGTTCTTC.

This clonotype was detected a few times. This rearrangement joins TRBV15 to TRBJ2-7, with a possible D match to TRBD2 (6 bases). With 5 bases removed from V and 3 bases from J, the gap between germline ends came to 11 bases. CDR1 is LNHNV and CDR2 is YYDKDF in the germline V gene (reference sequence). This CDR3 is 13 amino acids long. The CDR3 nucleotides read TGTGCCACCAGCGGGGACTTATACTACGAGCAGTACTTC. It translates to CATSGDLYYEQYF.

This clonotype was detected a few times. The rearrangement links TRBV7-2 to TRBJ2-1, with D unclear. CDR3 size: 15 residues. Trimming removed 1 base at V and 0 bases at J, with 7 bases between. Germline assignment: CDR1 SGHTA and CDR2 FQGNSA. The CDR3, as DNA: TGTGCCAGCAGCTTAGATAGCAACTCCTACAATGAGCAGTTCTTC. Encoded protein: CASSLDSNSYNEQFF.